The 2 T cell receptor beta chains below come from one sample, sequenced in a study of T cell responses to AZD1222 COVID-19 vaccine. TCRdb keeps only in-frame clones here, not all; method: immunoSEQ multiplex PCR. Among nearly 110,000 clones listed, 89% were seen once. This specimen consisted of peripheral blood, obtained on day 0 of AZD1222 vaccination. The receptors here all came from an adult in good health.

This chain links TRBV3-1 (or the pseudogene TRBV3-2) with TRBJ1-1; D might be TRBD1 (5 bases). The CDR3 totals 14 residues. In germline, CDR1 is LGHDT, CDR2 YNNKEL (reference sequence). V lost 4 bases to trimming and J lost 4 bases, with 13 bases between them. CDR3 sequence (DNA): TGTGCCAGCAGCCCTACCGGGGCAAGCACTGAAGCTTTCTTT. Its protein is CASSPTGASTEAFF.

The CDR3 spells CASSHHPPSGTSYEQYF. DNA for the CDR3: TGTGCCAGCAGCCACCATCCCCCTAGCGGGACCTCCTACGAGCAGTACTTC. The V call is TRBV4-2, the J call TRBJ2-7; the match to TRBD2 covers 9 bases. The CDR3 contains 17 residues. Germline V CDR1 and CDR2: LGHNA, YNFKEQ. Trimming took 3 bases from V and 0 from J; bases not matched to a gene: 9.